This T cell receptor (beta chain) stems from a study of blood T cell repertoires in COVID-19. Looking at the study overall: COVID-19 samples from acute and convalescent phases originated in the United States, Italy and Spain. PBMCs, B-cell-depleted T cells, or T cells were the source of the cDNA or gDNA that made up the material.

Original processing methods: The authors estimated nucleated cell counts from reference gene primer amplification. Sequencing was performed with immunoSEQ multiplex PCR; in TCRdb, only in-frame clones are kept and a portion is missing. V, J and clone size were drawn from that table, and D and trimming were deduced from the DNA. This repertoire shows over 250,000 clones, more than 75% found once; its top ten account for approximately 9.8%. The V end lost 6 bases, the J end lost 6 bases, and 17 bases lay between the germline ends. Germline V lookup: CDR1 SQVTM, CDR2 ANQGSEA. The CDR3 is 13 residues long.

This receptor was obtained from a man aged 40-50 years who had recovered from COVID-19. Sequenced material: peripheral blood. This chain uses TRBV29-1 with TRBJ1-2; D perhaps matches TRBD1 (6 bases). CDR3 in DNA: TGCAGCGTCCCAACGGGGGGGGGCAATGGCTACACCTTC. Amino acids: CSVPTGGGNGYTF.